This entry features one T cell receptor (beta chain) sequence. Its target is unknown. Additional DNA sequences in this sample encode the identical CDR3. Repertoires were generated with immunoSEQ multiplex PCR, while TCRdb's copy carries only in-frame clones and drops some. Among about 100,000 clones, 88% were seen once, and the ten largest hold approximately 5.7%. The CDR3 contains 14 residues. J gave up 10 bases and V 7 bases, and 10 bases lay outside the gene matches. CDR1 is LNHDA and CDR2 is SQIVND in the germline V gene (reference sequence). These data belong to a study of identifying expanded T cells in peripheral blood. Broader study findings: Technical replicates showed roughly 1.2 changed clones; roughly two weeks roughly 15; four weeks 19. Across healthy donors, higher total template counts meant significantly greater roughly 2-week count variance.

Healthy donors had no documented immune events, such as infections, while sampled. This clonotype was sampled from a person aged 18 to 75 in good health. Input material: blood. The V gene is TRBV19, the J gene TRBJ1-4; 9 nucleotides line up with TRBD1. The CDR3 region has the DNA TGTGCCAGTATCCCGGGACAGGGCCCAGGAAAACTGTTTTTT. This encodes CASIPGQGPGKLFF.